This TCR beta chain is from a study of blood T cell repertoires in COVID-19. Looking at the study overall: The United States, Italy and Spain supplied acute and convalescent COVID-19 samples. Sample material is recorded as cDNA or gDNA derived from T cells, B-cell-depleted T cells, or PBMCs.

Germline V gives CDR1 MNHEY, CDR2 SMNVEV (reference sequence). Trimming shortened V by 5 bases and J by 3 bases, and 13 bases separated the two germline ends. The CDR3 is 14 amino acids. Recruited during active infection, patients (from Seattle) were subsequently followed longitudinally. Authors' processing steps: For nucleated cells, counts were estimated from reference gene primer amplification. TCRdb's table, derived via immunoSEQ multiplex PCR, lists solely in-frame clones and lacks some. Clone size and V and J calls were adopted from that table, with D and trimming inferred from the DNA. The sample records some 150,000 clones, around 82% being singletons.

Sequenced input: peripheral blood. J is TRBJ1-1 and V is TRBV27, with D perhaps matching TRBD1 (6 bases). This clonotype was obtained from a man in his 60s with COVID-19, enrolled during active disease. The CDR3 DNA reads TGTGCCAGCAGTCATAGACAGGCATACACTGAAGCTTTCTTT. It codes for CASSHRQAYTEAFF.